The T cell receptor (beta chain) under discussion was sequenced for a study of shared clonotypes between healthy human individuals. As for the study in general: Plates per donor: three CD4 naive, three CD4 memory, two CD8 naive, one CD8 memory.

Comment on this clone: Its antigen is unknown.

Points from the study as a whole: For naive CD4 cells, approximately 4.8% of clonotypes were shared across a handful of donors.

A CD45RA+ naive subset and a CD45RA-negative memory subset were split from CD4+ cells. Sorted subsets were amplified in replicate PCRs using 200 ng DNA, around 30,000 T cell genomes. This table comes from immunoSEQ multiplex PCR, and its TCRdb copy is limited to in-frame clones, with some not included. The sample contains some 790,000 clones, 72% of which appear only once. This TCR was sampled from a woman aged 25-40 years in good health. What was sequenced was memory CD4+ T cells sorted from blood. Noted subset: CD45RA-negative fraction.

CDR3 amino acids: CASSSLGGSGTDTQYF. DNA for the CDR3: TGTGCCAGCAGCTCCCTGGGGGGTTCGGGCACAGATACGCAGTATTTT. This sequence joins TRBV5-6 and TRBJ2-3, with D tentatively TRBD2 (6 bases). V was shortened by 3 bases and J by 1 base, with 15 bases between the two germline ends. Germline V gene data show CDR1 as SGHDT and CDR2 as YYEEEE. The CDR3 covers 16 residues.